A single sample gave rise to the 16 T cell receptor beta chains below, sequenced in a study of graft-versus-host responses after intestinal transplantation. Profiled with immunoSEQ multiplex PCR; TCRdb holds only in-frame clones, not every one. The sample lists around 100,000 clones, more than 75% occurring once. The antigens these receptors bind are not known. Sequences were derived from unstimulated CD4+ T cells sorted from spleen or lymph node cells, sampled before transplant. The origin of the receptors is a human donor who was the organ donor for an intestinal transplant.

This clone has only one observation. The chain carries TRBV10-3 and TRBJ2-1, with D possibly being TRBD1 (6 bases). Trimming took off 6 bases at V and 10 bases at J, with 22 bases between the two ends. The CDR3 has 15 residues. Germline V gene data show CDR1 as ENHRY and CDR2 as SYGVKD. CDR3 DNA: TGTGCCATCAGCAGGGGCCACACGGCAGTGGGCGAGCAGTTCTTC. It translates to CAISRGHTAVGEQFF.

V and J are TRBV13 and TRBJ1-2; 8 bases agree with TRBD1. Unmatched junction bases numbered 7, after V lost 5 bases and J lost 5 bases. The germline gives CDR1 PRHDT, CDR2 FYEKMQ (reference sequence). CDR3 length: 14 residues. CDR3 in DNA: TGTGCCAGCAGCGGCAGGGGGCTAGGATATGGCTACACCTTC. Amino acid sequence: CASSGRGLGYGYTF.

This chain connects TRBV25-1 to TRBJ2-7, with D perhaps matching TRBD1 (7 bases). Trimming removed 3 bases at V and 5 bases at J, with 20 bases between. The CDR3 sequence is 16 residues long. The germline gives CDR1 MGHDK, CDR2 SYGVNS. CDR3 protein: CASSEGGKGGLDEQYF. The CDR3 nucleotides are TGTGCCAGCAGTGAGGGGGGTAAAGGGGGCCTGGACGAGCAGTACTTC.

This chain joins TRBV6-5 and TRBJ1-4; D gene unclear. There are 12 residues in the CDR3. The V end lost 4 bases, the J end lost 7 bases, and 7 bases lay between the germline ends. Germline CDR1 is MNHEY and CDR2 is SVGAGI. CDR3 protein: CASSSPGEKLFF. The CDR3 nucleotides read TGTGCCAGCAGTTCCCCTGGTGAAAAACTGTTTTTT.

V gene TRBV27 combines with J gene TRBJ1-5; TRBD1 agrees at 8 bases. The CDR3 totals 15 residues. Losses at the gene ends were 6 bases for V and 3 bases for J; bases not matched to a gene: 7. Germline assignment: CDR1 MNHEY and CDR2 SMNVEV (reference sequence). CDR3 residues: CASRSTGGNNQPQHF. The CDR3 DNA reads as TGTGCCAGCAGATCCACAGGGGGTAACAATCAGCCCCAGCATTTT.

This clone has only a few counts. The chain uses TRBV6-5 and TRBJ1-1, with unresolved D. The germline CDR1 and CDR2 sequences are MNHEY and SVGAGI. This CDR3 comprises 11 residues. Deletions cut 4 bases from V and 11 bases from J, with 11 bases between. DNA for the CDR3: TGTGCCAGCAGTTCATCAGAGGACGCTTTCTTT. Translating it yields CASSSSEDAFF.

The CDR3 DNA is TGTGCCAGTACGAGTCCCTTTATGGGGGAGCTGTTTTTT. Translated: CASTSPFMGELFF. The V call is TRBV19, the J call TRBJ2-2, with D uncertain. Trimming took 7 bases from V and 8 from J, leaving 14 bases between them. The germline CDR1 and CDR2 sequences are LNHDA and SQIVND (reference sequence). The CDR3 has 13 residues.

On this clone itself: This sample includes further DNA sequences coding for the same CDR3. V and J are TRBV6-5 and TRBJ2-5; the D gene is possibly TRBD1 (6 bases). Trimming shortened V by 7 bases and J by 5 bases, and 8 bases separated the two germline ends. This CDR3 has 11 amino acids. The V gene's germline CDR1 is MNHEY and CDR2 SVGAGI. CDR3 in amino acids: CASNQGETQYF. Written as DNA, the CDR3 is TGTGCCAGCAACCAGGGGGAGACCCAGTACTTC.

The chain has TRBV25-1 and TRBJ1-1, with 10 bases matching TRBD1. With V trimmed by 6 bases and J by 1 base, 8 bases remained unmatched. CDR3 size: 16 residues. CDR1 and CDR2 from the germline V gene are MGHDK and SYGVNS. In DNA form, the CDR3 reads TGTGCCAGCAGCAGGGACAGGGGACAATCGAACACTGAAGCTTTCTTT. Translated: CASSRDRGQSNTEAFF. Full variable domain (missing parts from reference TRBV25-1 and TRBJ1-1): EADIYQTPRYLVIGTGKKITLECSQTMGHDKMYWYQQDPGMELHLIHYSYGVNSTEKGDLSSESTVSRIRTEHFPLTLESARPSHTSQYLCASSRDRGQSNTEAFFGQGTRLTVV.

CDR3 sequence reads: CASSLAYNEQFF. The CDR3, as DNA: TGTGCCAGCAGTTTGGCCTACAATGAGCAGTTCTTC. The V call is TRBV28, the J call TRBJ2-1; D uncertain. This CDR3 has 12 residues. Trimming cost V 3 bases and J 2 bases, with 2 bases left between them. Germline V gene sequence: CDR1 MDHEN, CDR2 SYDVKM.

The J gene is TRBJ1-5, the V gene TRBV19; D ambiguous. V dropped 6 bases and J dropped 4 bases, with 13 bases sitting between them. The CDR3 loop spans 14 amino acids. CDR1 and CDR2 from the germline V gene are LNHDA and SQIVND (reference sequence). The CDR3 reads CASSSHATNQPQHF. CDR3 sequence (DNA): TGTGCCAGTAGCTCCCACGCCACGAATCAGCCCCAGCATTTT.

The chain carries TRBV5-1 and TRBJ2-6; 8 positions match TRBD1. The V segment lost 0 bases and the J segment 0 bases; nucleotides outside the gene matches: 8. The CDR3 loop spans 19 amino acids. The germline V gene encodes CDR1 SGHRS and CDR2 YFSETQ. CDR3 in amino acids: CASSLEGVRGPSGANVLTF. DNA for the CDR3: TGCGCCAGCAGCTTGGAGGGCGTCAGGGGGCCCTCTGGGGCCAACGTCCTGACTTTC.

The chain couples TRBV28 to TRBJ1-5; the D gene is possibly TRBD1 (5 bases). The CDR3 length is 15 residues. The ends were cut back, 2 bases at V and 2 bases at J, with 10 bases in the middle. The germline V gene has CDR1 MDHEN and CDR2 SYDVKM. In nucleotides, the CDR3 is TGTGCCAGCAGTTTAGCGGGGCAGGGCAATCAGCCCCAGCATTTT. This encodes CASSLAGQGNQPQHF.

The J gene is TRBJ2-2, the V gene TRBV19; D unclear. V lost 6 bases and J lost 1, with 3 bases in between. The CDR3 is 12 residues long. The germline V gene has CDR1 LNHDA and CDR2 SQIVND (reference sequence). As DNA, the CDR3 is TGTGCCAGTAGGGAGAACACCGGGGAGCTGTTTTTT. It yields the protein CASRENTGELFF. The variable domain in full, with the rest retrieved from reference TRBV19 and TRBJ2-2, is DGGITQSPKYLFRKEGQNVTLSCEQNLNHDAMYWYRQDPGQGLRLIYYSQIVNDFQKGDIAEGYSVSREKKESFPLTVTSAQKNPTAFYLCASRENTGELFFGEGSRLTVL.

This chain connects TRBV28 to TRBJ2-2, with TRBD2 as a possible D gene (7 bases). The germline V and J ends were trimmed by 11 bases and 7 bases, with 20 bases remaining between them. Looked up from germline, CDR1 is MDHEN and CDR2 is SYDVKM. The CDR3 loop spans 14 amino acids. CDR3 nucleotides: TGTGCCGTAGAAGGGGGGGCCTCAAGCGGGGAGCTGTTTTTT. This sequence encodes CAVEGGASSGELFF.

The CDR3 coding sequence is TGTGCCAGCAGGCGAACTAGGGAGAACACTGAAGCTTTCTTT. Translated, it gives CASRRTRENTEAFF. This sequence joins TRBV6-5 and TRBJ1-1; D gene ambiguous. The germline V gene has CDR1 MNHEY and CDR2 SVGAGI. V was cut by 6 bases and J by 1 base, with 12 bases left in between. There are 14 residues in the CDR3.